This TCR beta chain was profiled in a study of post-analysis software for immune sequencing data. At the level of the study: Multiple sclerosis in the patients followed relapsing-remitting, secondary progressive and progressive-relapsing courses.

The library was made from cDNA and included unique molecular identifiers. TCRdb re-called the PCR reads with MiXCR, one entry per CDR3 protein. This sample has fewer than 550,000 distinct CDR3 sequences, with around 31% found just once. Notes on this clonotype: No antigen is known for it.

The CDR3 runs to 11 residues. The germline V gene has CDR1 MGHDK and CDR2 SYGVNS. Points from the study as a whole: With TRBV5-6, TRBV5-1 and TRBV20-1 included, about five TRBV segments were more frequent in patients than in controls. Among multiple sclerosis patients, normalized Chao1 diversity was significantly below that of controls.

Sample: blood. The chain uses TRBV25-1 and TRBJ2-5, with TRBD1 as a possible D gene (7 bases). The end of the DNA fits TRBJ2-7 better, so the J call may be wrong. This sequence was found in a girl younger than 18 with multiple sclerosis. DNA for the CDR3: TGTGCCGGTTTGCAGGGGGGCGAGCAGTACTTC. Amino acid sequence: CAGLQGGEQYF.